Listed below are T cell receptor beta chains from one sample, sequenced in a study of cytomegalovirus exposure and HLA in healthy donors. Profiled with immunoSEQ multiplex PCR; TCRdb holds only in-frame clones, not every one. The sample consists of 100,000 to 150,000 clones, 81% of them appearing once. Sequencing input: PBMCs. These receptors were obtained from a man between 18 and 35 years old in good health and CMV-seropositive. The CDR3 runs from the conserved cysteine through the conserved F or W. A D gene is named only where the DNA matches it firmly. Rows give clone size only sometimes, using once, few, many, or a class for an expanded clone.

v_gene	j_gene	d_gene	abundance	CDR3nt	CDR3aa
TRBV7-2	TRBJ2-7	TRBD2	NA	TGTGCCAGCAGCTTATGGGGGGGACTAGCGGAGACCTACGAACAGTACTTC	CASSLWGGLAETYEQYF
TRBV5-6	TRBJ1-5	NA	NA	TGTGCCAGCAGCGCTAATGATCAGCCCCAGCATTTT	CASSANDQPQHF
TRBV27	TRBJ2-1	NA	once	TGTGCCAGCAGTTCCTCCGGGACAAGATACAATGAGCAGTTCTTC	CASSSSGTRYNEQFF
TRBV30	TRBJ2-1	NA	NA	TGTGCCTGGAGTGCCCCGGAGGCCCCATCCTACAATGAGCAGTTCTTC	CAWSAPEAPSYNEQFF
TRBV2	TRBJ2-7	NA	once	TGTGCCAGCAGTGGCGGTTCCTACGAGCAGTACTTC	CASSGGSYEQYF
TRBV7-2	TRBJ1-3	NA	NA	TGTGCCGGCAGCTGGGCTGTGAGGGATTCTGGAAACACCATATATTTT	CAGSWAVRDSGNTIYF
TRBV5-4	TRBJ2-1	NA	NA	TGTGCCAGCAGCCCGAGCGCCCACTCCTACAATGAGCAGTTCTTC	CASSPSAHSYNEQFF
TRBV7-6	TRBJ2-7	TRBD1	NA	TGTGCCAGCAGCCCGGGGACAGACTACGAGCAGTACTTC	CASSPGTDYEQYF
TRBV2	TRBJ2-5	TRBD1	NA	TGTGCCGTCAGCACTCGGGACAGACAAGAGACCCAGTACTTC	CAVSTRDRQETQYF
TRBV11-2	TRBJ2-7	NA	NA	TGTGCCAGCAGCTTAGCCCCGGTGTCAGGCTCCTACGAGCAGTACTTC	CASSLAPVSGSYEQYF
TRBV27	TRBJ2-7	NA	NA	TGTGCCAGCAGTTTTGTTCCAGGTGGGGAGATCGGCGAGCAGTACTTC	CASSFVPGGEIGEQYF
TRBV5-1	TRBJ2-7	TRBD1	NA	TGCGCCAGCAGCTTGCAGCAGGGGGCCTACCACGAGCAGTACTTC	CASSLQQGAYHEQYF
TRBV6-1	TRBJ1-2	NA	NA	TGTGCCAGCAGTGAAAGAGCCACAGGGACACCAGGCTACACCTTC	CASSERATGTPGYTF
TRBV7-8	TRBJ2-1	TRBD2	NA	TGTGCCAGCAGCCCCCAGCGGGGACCTAGGAATGAGCAGTTCTTC	CASSPQRGPRNEQFF
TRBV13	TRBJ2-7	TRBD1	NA	TGTGCCAGCAGCCGCCGGGACAGGGGGCAGGACGAGCAGTACTTC	CASSRRDRGQDEQYF
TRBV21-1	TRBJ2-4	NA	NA	TGTGCCAGCAGCAAAGAGTGGAGATCCCAGGGTGGGGCCAAAAACATTCAGTACTTC	CASSKEWRSQGGAKNIQYF
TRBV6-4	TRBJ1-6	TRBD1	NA	TGTGCCAGCAGTGAAACCCCAGGGGGTCTGAATTCACCCCTCCACTTT	CASSETPGGLNSPLHF
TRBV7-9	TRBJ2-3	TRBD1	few	TGTGCCAGCAGCTCTTCCGAGGGATGGGACAGGACCACAGATACGCAGTATTTT	CASSSSEGWDRTTDTQYF
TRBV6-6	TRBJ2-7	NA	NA	TGTGCCAGCAGGGCCGGAGCCTACGAGCAGTACTTC	CASRAGAYEQYF
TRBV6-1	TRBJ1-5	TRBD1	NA	TGTGCCAGCAGCACAGGGGCGGTCAGCAATCAGCCCCAGCATTTT	CASSTGAVSNQPQHF
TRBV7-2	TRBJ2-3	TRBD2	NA	TGTGCCAGCAGCTTACGCGGGAGGGGTGATACGCAGTATTTT	CASSLRGRGDTQYF
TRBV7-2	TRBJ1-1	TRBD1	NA	TGTGCCAGCAGCTTTACTTCGACAGGGGGCAGTGAAGCTTTCTTT	CASSFTSTGGSEAFF
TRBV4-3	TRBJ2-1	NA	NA	TGCGCCAGCAGCCAAGGGTACGGGAGAAACAATGAGCAGTTCTTC	CASSQGYGRNNEQFF
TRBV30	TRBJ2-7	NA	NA	TGTGCCTGGGATCTTGGACAGTCCTACGAGCAGTACTTC	CAWDLGQSYEQYF
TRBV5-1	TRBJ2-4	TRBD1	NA	TGCGCCAGCAGCCCTCCGGGACAGGGCAGGAAGTACTTC	CASSPPGQGRKYF
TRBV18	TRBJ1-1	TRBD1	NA	TGTGCCAGCTCACTAGAAGAGACAGGGGGGTGGACTGAAGCTTTCTTT	CASSLEETGGWTEAFF
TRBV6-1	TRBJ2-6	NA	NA	TGTGCCAGCAGTGAAAAAGCTTCTGGGGCCAACGTCCTGACTTTC	CASSEKASGANVLTF
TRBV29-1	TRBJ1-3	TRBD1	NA	TGCAGCGTTGCAGGGGGCCTGTCTGGAAACACCATATATTTT	CSVAGGLSGNTIYF
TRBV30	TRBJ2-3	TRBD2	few	TGTGCCGGTAGACTAGCGGGAGGAAGAGATACGCAGTATTTT	CAGRLAGGRDTQYF